This entry describes one TCR beta chain. The antigen is not known. This sample was included in a study of OX40 agonist ivuxolimab in advanced cancers. In the study overall: Treatment received earlier with anti-PD-1, anti-PD-L1 or anti-CTLA-4 agents was allowed, and 40% had some. Study-wide results and limits: More expanded clones were seen, on average, in CD8+ T cells than in CD4+.

Sequencing was performed with immunoSEQ multiplex PCR; in TCRdb, only in-frame clones are kept and a portion is missing. The sample records 60,000 or so clones, roughly 89% being singletons. Germline V lookup: CDR1 SGHTA, CDR2 FQGNSA. Trimming pared 0 bases from V and 8 bases from J, leaving 16 bases between. The CDR3 covers 15 residues. Patients with autoimmune history or systemic immunosuppression were excluded. This specimen was CD4+ or CD8+ T cells sorted from blood, taken in a trial of the OX40 agonist ivuxolimab. This clonotype originated in an adult with an advanced solid tumor such as melanoma, head and neck, liver or kidney cancer. This chain joins TRBV7-2 and TRBJ1-2; a possible D gene is TRBD1 (5 bases). CDR3 bases: TGTGCCAGCAGCTTAGCCCCAGGGAGGCGGTTAGGCTACACCTTC. It specifies CASSLAPGRRLGYTF.